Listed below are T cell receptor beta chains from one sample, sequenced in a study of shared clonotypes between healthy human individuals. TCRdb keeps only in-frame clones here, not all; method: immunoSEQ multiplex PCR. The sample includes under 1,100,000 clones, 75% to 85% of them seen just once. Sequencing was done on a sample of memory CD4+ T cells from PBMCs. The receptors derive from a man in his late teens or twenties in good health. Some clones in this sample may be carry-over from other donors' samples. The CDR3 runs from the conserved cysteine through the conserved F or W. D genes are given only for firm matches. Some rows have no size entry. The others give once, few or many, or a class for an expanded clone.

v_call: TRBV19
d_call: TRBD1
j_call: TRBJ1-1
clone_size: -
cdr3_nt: TGTGCCAGTAATCACAGGGGGGCTATCCGGCTGACCTCGAACACTGAAGCTTTCTTT
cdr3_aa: CASNHRGAIRLTSNTEAFF

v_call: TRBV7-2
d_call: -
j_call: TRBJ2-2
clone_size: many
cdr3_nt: TGTGCCAGCAGCGTCAGGATCACCGGGGAGCTGTTTTTT
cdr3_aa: CASSVRITGELFF

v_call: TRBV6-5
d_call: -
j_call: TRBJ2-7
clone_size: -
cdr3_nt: TGTGCCAGCAGTTACTCGAGCCCCCGGACCGACGAGCAGTACTTC
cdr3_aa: CASSYSSPRTDEQYF

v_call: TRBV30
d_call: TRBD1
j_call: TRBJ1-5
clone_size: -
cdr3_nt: TGTGCCTGGGGACAGGGGGGCAATCAGCCCCAGCATTTT
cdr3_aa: CAWGQGGNQPQHF

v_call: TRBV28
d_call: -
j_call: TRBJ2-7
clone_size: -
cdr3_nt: TGTGCCAGCAGTTTGGGGCGGGGCCCCTACGAGCAGTACTTC
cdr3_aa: CASSLGRGPYEQYF

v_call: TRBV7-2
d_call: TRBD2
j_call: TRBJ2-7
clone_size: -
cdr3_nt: TGTGCCAGCAGCTTGGGGAGCGGGAGATTCTACGAGCAGTACTTC
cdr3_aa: CASSLGSGRFYEQYF

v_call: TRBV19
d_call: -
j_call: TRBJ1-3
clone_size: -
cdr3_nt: TGTGCCAGTAGTCCTCTGGCACAGAGAATCTCTGGAAACACCATATATTTT
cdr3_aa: CASSPLAQRISGNTIYF

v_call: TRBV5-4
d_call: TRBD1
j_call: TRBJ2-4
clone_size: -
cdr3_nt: TGTGCCAGCAGCTTGGGAGGGGGCGCGGCCAAAAACATTCAGTACTTC
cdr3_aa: CASSLGGGAAKNIQYF

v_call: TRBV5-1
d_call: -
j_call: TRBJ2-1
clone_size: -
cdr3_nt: TGCGCCAGCAGAACGGGACCAAACAATGAGCAGTTCTTC
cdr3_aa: CASRTGPNNEQFF

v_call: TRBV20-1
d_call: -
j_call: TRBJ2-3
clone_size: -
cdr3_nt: TGCAGTGCTCCCATGCCAGATACGCAGTATTTT
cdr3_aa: CSAPMPDTQYF

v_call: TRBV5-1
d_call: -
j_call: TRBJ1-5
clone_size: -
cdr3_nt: TGCGCCAGCAGAGTCGGACCGGGGAGCAATCAGCCCCAGCATTTT
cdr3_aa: CASRVGPGSNQPQHF

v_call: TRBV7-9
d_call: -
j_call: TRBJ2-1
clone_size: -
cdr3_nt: TGTGCCAGCAGCTTAGAGAGGAGGGAGCAGTTCTTC
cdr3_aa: CASSLERREQFF